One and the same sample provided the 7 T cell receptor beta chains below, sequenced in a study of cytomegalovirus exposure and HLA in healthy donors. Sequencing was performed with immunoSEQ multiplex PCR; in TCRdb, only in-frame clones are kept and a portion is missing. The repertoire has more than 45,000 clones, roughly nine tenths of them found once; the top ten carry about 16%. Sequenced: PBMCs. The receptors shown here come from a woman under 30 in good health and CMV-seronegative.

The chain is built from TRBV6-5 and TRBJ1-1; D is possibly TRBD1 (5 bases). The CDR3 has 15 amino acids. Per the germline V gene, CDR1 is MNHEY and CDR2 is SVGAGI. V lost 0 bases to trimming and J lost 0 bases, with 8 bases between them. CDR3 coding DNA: TGTGCCAGCAGTTACTCGGTGACAGTGAACACTGAAGCTTTCTTT. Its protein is CASSYSVTVNTEAFF.

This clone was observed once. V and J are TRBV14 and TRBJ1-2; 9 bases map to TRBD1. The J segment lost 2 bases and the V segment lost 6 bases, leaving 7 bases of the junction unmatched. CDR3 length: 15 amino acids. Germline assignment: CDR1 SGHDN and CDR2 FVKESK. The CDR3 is CASRPTGGLNYGYTF. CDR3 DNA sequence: TGTGCCAGCAGACCAACAGGGGGCCTAAACTATGGCTACACCTTC.

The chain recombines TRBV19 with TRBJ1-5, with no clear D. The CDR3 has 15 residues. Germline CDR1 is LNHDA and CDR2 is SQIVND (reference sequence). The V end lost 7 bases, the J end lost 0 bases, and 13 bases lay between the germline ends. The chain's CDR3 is CASNPLGHSNQPQHF. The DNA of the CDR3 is TGTGCCAGTAATCCGCTGGGCCATAGCAATCAGCCCCAGCATTTT.

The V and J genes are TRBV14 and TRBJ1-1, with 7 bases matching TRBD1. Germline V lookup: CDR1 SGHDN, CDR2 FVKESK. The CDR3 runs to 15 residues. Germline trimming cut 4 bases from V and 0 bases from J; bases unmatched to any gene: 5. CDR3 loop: CASSPKQGVNTEAFF. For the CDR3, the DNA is TGTGCCAGCAGCCCTAAGCAGGGGGTGAACACTGAAGCTTTCTTT.

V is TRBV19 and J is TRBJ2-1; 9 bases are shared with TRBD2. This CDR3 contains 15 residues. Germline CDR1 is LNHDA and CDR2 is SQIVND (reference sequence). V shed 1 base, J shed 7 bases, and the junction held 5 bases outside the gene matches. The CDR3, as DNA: TGTGCCAGTAGTATAGTTGCGGGAGGGCGTAATGAGCAGTTCTTC. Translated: CASSIVAGGRNEQFF. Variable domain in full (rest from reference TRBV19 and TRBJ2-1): DGGITQSPKYLFRKEGQNVTLSCEQNLNHDAMYWYRQDPGQGLRLIYYSQIVNDFQKGDIAEGYSVSREKKESFPLTVTSAQKNPTAFYLCASSIVAGGRNEQFFGPGTRLTVL.

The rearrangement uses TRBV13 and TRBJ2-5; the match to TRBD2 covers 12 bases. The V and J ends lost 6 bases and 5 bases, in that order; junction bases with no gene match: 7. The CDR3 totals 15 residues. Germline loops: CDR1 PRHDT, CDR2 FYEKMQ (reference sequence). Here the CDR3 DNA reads TGTGCCAGCAGTCCTAGCGGGGGGGCAATGGAGACCCAGTACTTC. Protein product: CASSPSGGAMETQYF.

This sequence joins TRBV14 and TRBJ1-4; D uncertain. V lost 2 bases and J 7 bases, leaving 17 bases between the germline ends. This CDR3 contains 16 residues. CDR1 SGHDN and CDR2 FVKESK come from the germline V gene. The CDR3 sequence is CASSQSTAGRGEKLFF. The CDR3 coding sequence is TGTGCCAGCAGCCAAAGTACCGCCGGGCGGGGTGAAAAACTGTTTTTT.